Listed here are 16 T cell receptor beta chains from one sample, sequenced in a study of T cell responses to AZD1222 COVID-19 vaccine. The method was immunoSEQ multiplex PCR; TCRdb's version includes in-frame clones alone and lacks a portion of them. The repertoire holds about 120,000 clones, with roughly 88% as singletons. The source material was peripheral blood, sampled on day 0 of AZD1222 vaccination. The receptors were sampled from an adult in good health.

The rearrangement uses TRBV30 and TRBJ2-1; D possibly corresponds to TRBD2 (6 bases). The V end was cut by 5 bases, the J end by 2 bases, with 10 bases between. The CDR3 loop spans 13 amino acids. The V gene's germline CDR1 is GTSNPN and CDR2 SVGIG (reference sequence). DNA for the CDR3: TGTGCCTGGGATGCGGGACCCTACAATGAGCAGTTCTTC. This translates into CAWDAGPYNEQFF.

The chain has TRBV12-5 and TRBJ1-3; a weak D match, TRBD1 (6 bases). Germline CDR1 and CDR2: LGHNT and FRNRAP. This CDR3 contains 18 residues. V dropped 2 bases and J dropped 0 bases, with 17 bases sitting between them. The CDR3 coding sequence is TGTGCTAGTGGTTTGACCCGGACAGCACTTAACTCTGGAAACACCATATATTTT. As protein: CASGLTRTALNSGNTIYF.

This chain connects TRBV4-3 to TRBJ2-3; TRBD1 matches 11 bases. This CDR3 has 16 amino acids. V gave up 1 base and J gave up 4 bases; unmatched junction bases: 4. Germline CDR1 LGHNA, CDR2 YSLEER. CDR3 in DNA: TGCGCCAGCAGCCAAGGGACAGGGGGCGTTGCAGATACGCAGTATTTT. As protein: CASSQGTGGVADTQYF.

On this clone: Different DNA sequences within this sample yield the same CDR3. The V gene is TRBV12-5, the J gene TRBJ2-1; D remains ambiguous. The V and J ends lost 3 bases and 3 bases respectively, with 0 bases between them. The CDR3 runs to 11 residues. Germline values: CDR1 LGHNT, CDR2 FRNRAP. CDR3 in DNA: TGTGCTAGTGGTTTCTACAATGAGCAGTTCTTC. Amino acid sequence: CASGFYNEQFF.

J is TRBJ2-7 and V is TRBV5-1, with TRBD2 matching 8 bases. J gave up 2 bases and V 4 bases, and 8 bases lay outside the gene matches. From germline, CDR1 is SGHRS and CDR2 YFSETQ. This CDR3 contains 15 residues. The CDR3, as DNA: TGCGCCAGCAGCGTGCAGGGTAGCGGGACCTACGAGCAGTACTTC. Translation gives CASSVQGSGTYEQYF.

V usage is TRBV7-3 and J usage is TRBJ2-5; D gene uncertain. Looked up from germline, CDR1 is SGHTA and CDR2 is FQGTGA. Trimming pared 2 bases from V and 0 bases from J, leaving 4 bases between. The CDR3 is 13 amino acids. The CDR3: CASSLGHQETQYF. CDR3 DNA: TGTGCCAGCAGCTTAGGCCACCAAGAGACCCAGTACTTC.

V and J are TRBV7-2 and TRBJ1-4, with TRBD1 matching over 7 bases. Germline lookup yields CDR1 SGHTA and CDR2 FQGNSA. This CDR3 has 14 amino acids. V trimming: 2 bases; J trimming: 8 bases; junction bases outside the gene matches: 5. As DNA, the CDR3 is TGTGCCAGCAGCTTACGCCAGGGGGGGGAAAAACTGTTTTTT. Its protein product is CASSLRQGGEKLFF.

This clone was counted a single time. The chain employs TRBV7-2 and TRBJ2-7, with 14 bases matching TRBD2. The CDR3 is made up of 19 amino acids. V was clipped by 1 base and J by 3 bases; unmatched bases: 11. From germline, CDR1 is SGHTA and CDR2 FQGNSA. The DNA for the CDR3 is TGTGCCAGCAGCTTAGGGGTGTGGGGGACTAGCGGGAGCGGCTACGAGCAGTACTTC. It is translated as CASSLGVWGTSGSGYEQYF.

CDR3: CASSLRLGNEQFF. CDR3 DNA sequence: TGTGCCAGCAGCTTACGGCTCGGGAATGAGCAGTTCTTC. The V call is TRBV7-3, the J call TRBJ2-1; no definite D call. Germline V gene data show CDR1 as SGHTA and CDR2 as FQGTGA. CDR3 length equals 13 residues. Trimming took 2 bases from V and 7 from J, leaving 9 bases between them.

V usage is TRBV11-2 and J usage is TRBJ1-2; 8 bases map to TRBD1. This CDR3 has 14 residues. The germline gives CDR1 SGHAT, CDR2 FQNNGV. V lost 4 bases to trimming and J lost 6 bases; unmatched junction nucleotides: 7. Here the CDR3 reads CASSSNGQGNGYTF. As DNA, the CDR3 is TGTGCCAGCAGCTCTAACGGACAGGGTAATGGCTACACCTTC.

This chain links TRBV12-3 or TRBV12-4 with TRBJ2-4, with D possibly matching TRBD1 (6 bases). This CDR3 comprises 13 residues. Trimming removed 5 bases at V and 7 bases at J, with 12 bases between. CDR3 sequence reads: CASSLSQGNIQYF. CDR3 bases: TGTGCCAGCAGTCTTTCCCAGGGGAACATTCAGTACTTC.

The V call is TRBV12-5, the J call TRBJ2-7; no reliable D call. Between the trimmed V and J ends, which lost 1 base and 5 bases, there was a span of 15 bases. This CDR3 spans 15 amino acids. Germline V gives CDR1 LGHNT, CDR2 FRNRAP. CDR3 nucleotides: TGTGCTAGTGGTTTGGAAGAACTTAGACCCCACGAGCAGTACTTC. As protein: CASGLEELRPHEQYF. The whole variable domain, filled in from reference TRBV12-5 and TRBJ2-7, reads DARVTQTPRHKVTEMGQEVTMRCQPILGHNTVFWYRQTMMQGLELLAYFRNRAPLDDSGMPKDRFSAEMPDATLATLKIQPSEPRDSAVYFCASGLEELRPHEQYFGPGTRLTVT.

The V gene is TRBV4-1, the J gene TRBJ2-7, with D perhaps matching TRBD2 (6 bases). This CDR3 contains 14 residues. Germline CDR1 MGHRA, CDR2 YSYEKL. Trimming cost V 1 base and J 9 bases, with 16 bases left between them. The CDR3 region is CASSQGEPGETQYF. The DNA of the CDR3 is TGCGCCAGCAGCCAAGGTGAACCGGGAGAGACGCAGTACTTC.

J is TRBJ2-7 and V is TRBV27; tentative D call: TRBD1 (6 bases). Trimming pared 5 bases from V and 0 bases from J, leaving 14 bases between. CDR1 is MNHEY and CDR2 is SMNVEV in the germline V gene (reference sequence). This CDR3 is 15 amino acids long. The CDR3 sequence is CASSPPGTISYEQYF. In DNA form, the CDR3 reads TGTGCCAGCAGTCCCCCCGGGACAATCTCCTACGAGCAGTACTTC.

This chain uses TRBV25-1 with TRBJ1-4, with 9 bases fitting TRBD1. The germline V gene encodes CDR1 MGHDK and CDR2 SYGVNS. The CDR3 has 16 amino acids. Trimming cost V 7 bases and J 0 bases; bases outside gene matches: 6. The CDR3 region is CASKGQGLATNEKLFF. As DNA, the CDR3 is TGTGCCAGCAAGGGACAGGGCCTTGCAACTAATGAAAAACTGTTTTTT.

This chain joins TRBV4-3 and TRBJ1-3; 7 bases match TRBD1. This CDR3 comprises 15 residues. Germline loops: CDR1 LGHNA, CDR2 YSLEER. V was clipped by 1 base and J by 3 bases; unmatched bases: 3. CDR3 sequence (DNA): TGCGCCAGCAGCCAAGGTACAGGGGTTGGAAACACCATATATTTT. Translating it yields CASSQGTGVGNTIYF.